The 2 T cell receptor beta chains below all came from one sample that was sequenced in a study of T-cell reconstitution after alpha-beta-depleted transplantation in children. Unique molecular identifiers were used to barcode this TCRbeta library. TCRdb re-called the PCR reads through MiXCR, storing one row per CDR3 protein. The sample consists of roughly 240,000 distinct CDR3 sequences, approximately 8.9% of them appearing once. The sequencing here drew on PBMCs, mostly from graft donor cells, taken 180 days after TCRalphabeta/CD19-depleted stem cell transplant. The origin of the receptors is a male patient aged 10-17 years who had a stem cell transplant for acute lymphoblastic leukemia, so the T cells may come from the graft donor.

The chain uses TRBV29-1 and TRBJ2-1; TRBD2 is a possible D gene (7 bases). Trimming stripped 5 bases from V and 6 bases from J, with 14 bases between. This CDR3 has 13 amino acids. CDR1 is SQVTM and CDR2 is ANQGSEA in the germline V gene. CDR3 bases: TGCAGCGTTCGGGACGGGGGGCTCAATGAGCAGTTCTTC. Protein product: CSVRDGGLNEQFF.

This clonotype appeared once. This chain uses TRBV5-5 with TRBJ2-5; D is ambiguous. CDR3 length equals 14 residues. V lost 4 bases and J lost 1, with 11 bases in between. Germline values: CDR1 SGHKS, CDR2 YYEKEE (reference sequence). Here the CDR3 reads CASSPSVIQETQYF. The CDR3 DNA follows: TGTGCCAGCAGCCCTTCAGTCATCCAAGAGACCCAGTACTTC.